This T cell receptor beta chain comes out of a study of blood T cell repertoires in COVID-19. In the study overall: Acute-phase and convalescent COVID-19 samples originated in the United States, Italy and Spain.

Clinical history as reported by participants underpinned cohort assignment. Sequenced by immunoSEQ multiplex PCR; TCRdb stores in-frame clones only, minus some. The table lists roughly 160,000 clones, roughly 80% of them singletons. Germline V gene data show CDR1 as MNHEY and CDR2 as SVGAGI. The CDR3 has 16 residues. V lost 3 bases and J lost 4, with 19 bases in between. The sample taken for sequencing was PBMCs or T cells enriched from blood (not recorded which). The sequence derives from a woman aged 40 to 50 with acute COVID-19. The chain combines TRBV6-5 with TRBJ2-7; TRBD2 might be the D (6 bases). The CDR3 coding sequence is TGTGCCAGCAGTTATTTCACCGGTACTAGCAGGTACGAGCAGTACTTC. This sequence encodes CASSYFTGTSRYEQYF.